This is a list of T cell receptor beta chains from one sample in a study of blood T cell repertoires in COVID-19. Clones were sequenced by immunoSEQ multiplex PCR, and TCRdb holds only the in-frame ones, with some missing. The sample has 45,000 or so clones, approximately 80% seen once. Sequenced sample: peripheral blood. Receptors were obtained from a man between 65 and 80 years old with acute or convalescent COVID-19. CDR3s include the opening cysteine and the closing phenylalanine or tryptophan. A D gene is named only where the DNA matches it firmly. Clone size is given for some rows only: seen once, a few or many times, or a class if the clone is expanded.

TRBJ1-4 | . | TRBV5-1 | TRBD1 | CASSLTGATNEKLFF | TGCGCCAGCAGCTTAACAGGGGCAACTAATGAAAAACTGTTTTTT
TRBJ1-3 | . | TRBV2 | TRBD1 | CASSPFTGAGNTIYF | TGTGCCAGCAGCCCTTTCACAGGGGCTGGAAACACCATATATTTT
TRBJ2-7 | . | TRBV19 | . | CASRPYPGASYEQYF | TGTGCCAGTAGGCCATATCCGGGAGCCTCCTACGAGCAGTACTTC
TRBJ2-7 | . | TRBV6-5 | . | CASTSPKHYEQYF | TGTGCCAGCACCTCACCCAAACACTACGAGCAGTACTTC
TRBJ2-2 | . | TRBV11-2 | . | CASSLLASNTGELFF | TGTGCCAGCAGCTTATTGGCCTCGAACACCGGGGAGCTGTTTTTT
TRBJ1-5 | . | TRBV7-2 | . | CASSLGTVEPQHF | TGTGCCAGCAGCTTAGGGACAGTCGAACCCCAGCATTTT
TRBJ1-5 | . | TRBV6-6 | TRBD1 | CASRLDRASNQPQHF | TGTGCCAGCAGGCTGGACAGGGCAAGCAATCAGCCCCAGCATTTT
TRBJ2-5 | . | TRBV5-4 | . | CASSSPYKHETQYF | TGTGCCAGCAGCTCCCCATACAAACATGAGACCCAGTACTTC
TRBJ1-5 | . | TRBV4-1 | . | CASSQDPLEVSNQPQHF | TGCGCCAGCAGCCAAGATCCCCTGGAGGTGAGCAATCAGCCCCAGCATTTT
TRBJ1-1 | . | TRBV19 | . | CASSTVNEAFF | TGTGCCAGTAGTACAGTGAATGAAGCTTTCTTT
TRBJ2-7 | . | TRBV14 | TRBD1 | CASSRGTGGFYEQYF | TGTGCCAGCAGCCGAGGGACAGGGGGATTCTACGAGCAGTACTTC
TRBJ1-5 | . | TRBV29-1 | TRBD1 | CSVEGQGPYSNQPQHF | TGCAGCGTTGAAGGACAGGGACCTTATAGCAATCAGCCCCAGCATTTT
TRBJ1-5 | once | TRBV7-2 | TRBD1 | CASTWTGTGQPQHF | TGTGCCAGCACCTGGACAGGGACGGGTCAGCCCCAGCATTTT